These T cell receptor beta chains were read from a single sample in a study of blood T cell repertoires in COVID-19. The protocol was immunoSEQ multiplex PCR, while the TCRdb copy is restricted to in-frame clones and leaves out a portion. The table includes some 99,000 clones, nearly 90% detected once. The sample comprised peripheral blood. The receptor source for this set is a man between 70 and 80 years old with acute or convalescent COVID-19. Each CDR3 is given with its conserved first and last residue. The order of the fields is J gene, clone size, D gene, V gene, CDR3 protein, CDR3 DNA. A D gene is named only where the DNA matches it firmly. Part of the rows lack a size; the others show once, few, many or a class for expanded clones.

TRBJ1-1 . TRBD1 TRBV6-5 CASGTGGAAFF TGTGCCAGCGGAACAGGGGGTGCAGCTTTCTTT
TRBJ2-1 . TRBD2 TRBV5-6 CASSLSGGPHNEQFF TGTGCCAGCAGCTTGTCGGGGGGACCCCACAATGAGCAGTTCTTC
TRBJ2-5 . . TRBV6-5 CASSPQNQETQYF TGTGCCAGCAGCCCCCAGAACCAAGAGACCCAGTACTTC
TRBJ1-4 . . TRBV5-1 CASSIGSADEKLFF TGCGCCAGCAGTATTGGATCGGCGGATGAAAAACTGTTTTTT
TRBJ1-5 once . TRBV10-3 CAISEDRSGNQPQHF TGTGCCATCAGTGAGGACAGATCGGGCAATCAGCCCCAGCATTTT
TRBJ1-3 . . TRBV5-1 CASSRTPGNTIYF TGCGCCAGCAGCCGGACACCTGGAAACACCATATATTTT
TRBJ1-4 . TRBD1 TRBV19 CASSQQGQVEEKLFF TGTGCCAGTAGTCAACAGGGGCAGGTTGAAGAAAAACTGTTTTTT
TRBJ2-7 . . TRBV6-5 CASSPSRIGYEQYF TGTGCCAGCAGTCCCTCTAGGATTGGTTACGAGCAGTACTTC
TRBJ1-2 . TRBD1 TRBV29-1 CSGGPRDSWGYTF TGCAGCGGTGGACCCAGGGACAGTTGGGGCTACACCTTC
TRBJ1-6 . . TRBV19 CATGQPGYNSPLHF TGTGCCACCGGACAGCCAGGCTATAATTCACCCCTCCACTTT
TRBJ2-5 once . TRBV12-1 CASRNTGGEETQYF TGTGCCAGCAGAAATACAGGGGGCGAGGAGACCCAGTACTTC
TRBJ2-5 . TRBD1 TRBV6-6 CASRQQGGEETQYF TGTGCCAGTCGTCAACAGGGGGGTGAAGAGACCCAGTACTTC
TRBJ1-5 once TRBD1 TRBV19 CASSITGDQPQHF TGTGCCAGTAGTATCACAGGGGATCAGCCCCAGCATTTT
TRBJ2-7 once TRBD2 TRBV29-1 CAGTSGILNTYEQYF TGCGCCGGGACTAGCGGGATACTGAACACCTACGAGCAGTACTTC
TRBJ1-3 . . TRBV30 CAWSGGTDSGNTIYF TGTGCCTGGAGTGGCGGGACCGACTCTGGAAACACCATATATTTT
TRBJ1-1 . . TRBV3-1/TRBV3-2 CASSQDRGAANTEAFF TGTGCCAGCAGCCAAGATCGGGGGGCGGCTAACACTGAAGCTTTCTTT
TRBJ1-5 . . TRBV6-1 CASSEGSLLSNQPQHF TGTGCCAGCAGTGAAGGGAGTTTATTAAGCAATCAGCCCCAGCATTTT
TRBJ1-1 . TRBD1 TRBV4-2 CASRPPDRDNTEAFF TGTGCCAGCAGACCTCCCGACAGGGATAACACTGAAGCTTTCTTT
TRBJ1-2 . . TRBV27 CASSPTGPPNYGYTF TGTGCCAGCAGTCCCACAGGGCCCCCTAACTATGGCTACACCTTC